The text below deals with one TCR beta chain. Assay used: immunoSEQ multiplex PCR; TCRdb lists only in-frame clones, some missing. Seen here are approximately 57,000 clones, 85% observed once, and the top ten hold more than 4.5%. The sample originates from a study of blood T cell repertoires in COVID-19. This CDR3 is built from 13 residues. Germline values: CDR1 KGHDR, CDR2 SFDVKD. Trimming shortened V by 9 bases and J by 0 bases, and 9 bases separated the two germline ends. This sequence joins TRBV24-1 and TRBJ2-3; weak D call: TRBD2 (6 bases). This clonotype originated in a man in his forties with active COVID-19. The material sequenced was peripheral blood. The DNA for the CDR3 is TGTGCCACCGGCGGGATTAGCACAGATACGCAGTATTTT. It encodes CATGGISTDTQYF.